This TCR beta chain was documented in a study of control samples from healthy donors and cancer patients. Produced via immunoSEQ multiplex PCR; TCRdb's table is partial and in-frame only. The top ten clones hold 2% to 2.5% of a sample with 150,000 to 180,000 clones, roughly 92% of them seen once. V trimming: 5 bases; J trimming: 0 bases; junction bases outside the gene matches: 8. Looked up from germline, CDR1 is PRHDT and CDR2 is FYEKMQ (reference sequence). The CDR3 spans 19 residues. Sample: blood. This clonotype was obtained from a middle-aged man in good health. The rearrangement uses TRBV13 and TRBJ2-3, with 16 bases fitting TRBD2. As DNA, the CDR3 is TGTGCCAGCAGCCATTGGGGACTAGCGGGAGGGATAAGCACAGATACGCAGTATTTT. This sequence encodes CASSHWGLAGGISTDTQYF.